Only a few counts were recorded for the clone carrying this T cell receptor beta chain. This CDR3 is built from 16 residues. V was trimmed by 7 bases and J by 8 bases, leaving 24 bases between them. This sample was included in a study of blood T cells in healthy people across ages. PCR was performed a second time for about 6 to 11 cycles using a sample-barcoded 5' primer and a J-beta primer mix. MiXCR, run by TCRdb on the 5' RACE reads, gives a single entry per CDR3 protein. The data contain 780,000 or so distinct CDR3 sequences, more than 20% of them singletons. These data were also filed under a second study, of T cells of mothers and their children. That investigation notes: Donation came from a few healthy Caucasian mothers together with their six children.

The source of this sequence is a boy aged 5-17 years in good health. The chain combines TRBV12-3 or TRBV12-4 with TRBJ2-1, with a tentative D call TRBD2 (6 bases). Source material: blood. CDR3 protein: CASNQRRGDPGHEQFF. The CDR3 nucleotides read TGTGCCAGCAACCAGAGGCGCGGGGACCCCGGGCATGAGCAGTTCTTC.